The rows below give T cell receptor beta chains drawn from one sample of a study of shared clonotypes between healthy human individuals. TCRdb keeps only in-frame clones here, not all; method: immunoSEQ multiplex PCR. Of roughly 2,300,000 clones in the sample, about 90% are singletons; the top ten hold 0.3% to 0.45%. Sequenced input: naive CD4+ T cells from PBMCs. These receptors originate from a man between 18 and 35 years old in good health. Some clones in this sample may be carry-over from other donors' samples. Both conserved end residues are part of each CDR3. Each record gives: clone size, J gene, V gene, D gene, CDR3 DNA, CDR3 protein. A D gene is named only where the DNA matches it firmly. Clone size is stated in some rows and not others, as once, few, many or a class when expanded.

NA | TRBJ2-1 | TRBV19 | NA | TGTGCCAGTAGTATAGGGCGGTACAATGAGCAGTTCTTC | CASSIGRYNEQFF
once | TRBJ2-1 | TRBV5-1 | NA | TGCGCCAGCAGCTTGGGACTAGAGGGTGAGCAGTTCTTC | CASSLGLEGEQFF
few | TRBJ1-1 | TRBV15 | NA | TGTGCCACCAGCAGAGATCGTAGTGAAGCTTTCTTT | CATSRDRSEAFF
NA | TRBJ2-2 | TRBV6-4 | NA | TGTGCCAGCCGGTCCGGGACAAGGAGTCGGACCGGGGAGCTGTTTTTT | CASRSGTRSRTGELFF
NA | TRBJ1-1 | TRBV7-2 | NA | TGTGCCAGCAGCTTAGTCTCAGGCCCCTTAAATACTGAAGCTTTCTTT | CASSLVSGPLNTEAFF
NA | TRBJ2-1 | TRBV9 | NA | TGTGCCAGCAGCGTAGAAGGTAGCGCGGGCAATGAGCAGTTCTTC | CASSVEGSAGNEQFF
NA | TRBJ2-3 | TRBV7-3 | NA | TGTGCCAGCAGCTTACTGGTCACAGATACGCAGTATTTT | CASSLLVTDTQYF
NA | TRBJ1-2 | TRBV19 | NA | TGTGCCAGTAGTATAGATTGGCAGGGGAAGAATGGCTACACCTTC | CASSIDWQGKNGYTF
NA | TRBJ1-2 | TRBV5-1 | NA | TGCGCCAGCAGCTTGGAACAGGGAGCGTGGTATGGCTACACCTTC | CASSLEQGAWYGYTF
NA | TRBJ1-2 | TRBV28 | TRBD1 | TGTGCCAGCAGTCTGGGACAGATCTATGGCTACACCTTC | CASSLGQIYGYTF
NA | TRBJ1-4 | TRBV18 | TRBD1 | TGTGCCAGCTCACTTCAGGGACAGGGGGCCTCGAACTATGAAAAACTGTTTTTT | CASSLQGQGASNYEKLFF